One sample yielded the 27 T cell receptor beta chains listed below, sequenced in a study of blood T cell repertoires in COVID-19. The repertoire was sequenced with immunoSEQ multiplex PCR; TCRdb's copy has only in-frame clones and lacks some. The table has 450,000 to 500,000 clones, approximately 86% seen once; the top ten hold just over 8%. The sequencing input was PBMCs or T cells enriched from blood (not recorded which). The receptors derive from a woman aged 55-75 years who had recovered from COVID-19.

Details on this clone: This same CDR3 is encoded by further DNA sequences in the sample. The V gene is TRBV5-1, the J gene TRBJ1-4; 9 bases align to TRBD1. Germline V lookup: CDR1 SGHRS, CDR2 YFSETQ. The CDR3 is 16 amino acids. V shed 0 bases and J 1 base; nucleotides not matched to a gene: 1. This CDR3 is CASSLGTGVTNEKLFF. The DNA for the CDR3 is TGCGCCAGCAGCTTGGGGACAGGGGTAACTAATGAAAAACTGTTTTTT.

This chain connects TRBV18 to TRBJ2-3; 7 bases line up with TRBD2. This CDR3 spans 13 amino acids. The germline V gene encodes CDR1 KGHSH and CDR2 LQKENI. V was clipped by 8 bases and J by 6 bases; unmatched bases: 8. In DNA, the CDR3 is TGTGCCAGCGCCGGAGGAGCGGGGGATACGCAGTATTTT. It encodes CASAGGAGDTQYF.

V gene TRBV3-1 (or the pseudogene TRBV3-2) combines with J gene TRBJ1-3; D gene unclear. The CDR3 covers 12 residues. Germline CDR1 and CDR2: LGHDT and YNNKEL (reference sequence). V was cut by 3 bases and J by 5 bases, with 5 bases left in between. The CDR3 DNA reads as TGTGCCAGCAGCCATGTTAGAAACACCATATATTTT. Translation gives CASSHVRNTIYF.

The chain is built from TRBV18 and TRBJ1-3, with unresolved D. The V end lost 5 bases, the J end lost 5 bases, and 13 bases lay between the germline ends. Looked up from germline, CDR1 is KGHSH and CDR2 is LQKENI. The CDR3 is 14 amino acids. CDR3 residues: CASSDDGRRNTIYF. CDR3 DNA: TGTGCCAGCTCAGACGACGGGAGACGAAACACCATATATTTT.

The rearrangement links TRBV5-1 to TRBJ2-3; TRBD2 agrees at 8 bases. This CDR3 is 16 amino acids long. With 2 bases clipped from V and 2 bases from J, the junction kept 7 bases outside the gene matches. The germline CDR1 and CDR2 sequences are SGHRS and YFSETQ. CDR3 protein: CASSFLSGKNTDTQYF. The CDR3 nucleotides read TGCGCCAGCAGCTTCCTTAGCGGGAAGAACACAGATACGCAGTATTTT.

The rearrangement links TRBV5-4 to TRBJ1-1; D gene uncertain. V lost 4 bases and J lost 1, with 14 bases in between. The CDR3 has 15 residues. CDR1 is SGHNT and CDR2 is YYREEE in the germline V gene (reference sequence). The CDR3, as DNA: TGTGCCAGCAGCCAAGGGAGTTTTGGGAACACTGAAGCTTTCTTT. Its translation is CASSQGSFGNTEAFF.

The chain is built from TRBV5-1 and TRBJ1-6, with 8 bases aligning to TRBD1. V shed 5 bases and J 7 bases; nucleotides not matched to a gene: 8. This CDR3 contains 15 residues. The germline V gene has CDR1 SGHRS and CDR2 YFSETQ. CDR3 nucleotides: TGCGCCAGCAGATCCTCGGACAGGGAGAATTCACCCCTCCACTTT. Residues: CASRSSDRENSPLHF.

The chain recombines TRBV5-1 with TRBJ2-7, with TRBD1 identical over 12 bases. Trimming at V came to 0 bases and at J to 6 bases, leaving 7 bases not matched to a gene. This CDR3 is built from 16 residues. The V gene's germline CDR1 is SGHRS and CDR2 YFSETQ. The CDR3 loop is CASSLGPGTGGFEQYV. CDR3 nucleotide sequence: TGCGCCAGCAGCTTGGGTCCTGGGACAGGGGGCTTCGAGCAGTACGTC.

The chain uses TRBV6-5 and TRBJ2-7; 7 nucleotides match TRBD1. The V gene's germline CDR1 is MNHEY and CDR2 SVGAGI. CDR3 length equals 16 residues. Trimming removed 2 bases from V and 1 base from J; junction bases left unmatched: 8. The CDR3 DNA reads TGTGCCAGCAGTTACGAGTCTGGGGGACAGTCCTACGAGCAGTACTTC. Translation: CASSYESGGQSYEQYF.

This chain joins TRBV3-1 (or the pseudogene TRBV3-2) and TRBJ2-7; D call uncertain. Per the germline V gene, CDR1 is LGHDT and CDR2 is YNNKEL (reference sequence). The CDR3 loop spans 15 amino acids. Trimming left V 3 bases short and J 3 bases short, with 15 bases between. CDR3 in amino acids: CASSHRQPRGYEQYF. Here the CDR3 DNA reads TGTGCCAGCAGCCATCGTCAGCCTCGAGGCTACGAGCAGTACTTC.

The rearrangement uses TRBV20-1 and TRBJ1-1, with D possibly TRBD1 on 6 matching bases. This CDR3 region has 14 residues. The ends were cut back, 3 bases at V and 0 bases at J, with 11 bases in the middle. The germline CDR1 and CDR2 sequences are DFQATT and SNEGSKA (reference sequence). This CDR3 is CSASLGGMNTEAFF. The DNA of the CDR3 is TGCAGTGCTAGTCTAGGGGGAATGAACACTGAAGCTTTCTTT.

The chain links TRBV28 to TRBJ2-7; 10 nucleotides match TRBD1. The CDR3 loop spans 15 amino acids. Per germline, CDR1 MDHEN and CDR2 SYDVKM. Trimming at V came to 6 bases and at J to 1 base, leaving 6 bases not matched to a gene. This CDR3 is CASRRDRGRSYEQYV. The CDR3 DNA sequence: TGTGCCAGCAGACGGGACAGGGGAAGGTCCTACGAGCAGTACGTC.

The chain employs TRBV6-1 and TRBJ1-4; TRBD1 matches 7 bases. The CDR3 covers 14 residues. CDR1 MNHNS and CDR2 SASEGT come from the germline V gene. V lost 2 bases, J lost 5 bases, and 2 bases stayed unmatched. CDR3 sequence: CASSERGRNEKLFF. CDR3 bases: TGTGCCAGCAGTGAAAGGGGGCGAAATGAAAAACTGTTTTTT.

The chain has TRBV6-6 and TRBJ2-3; 10 bases align to TRBD2. V dropped 2 bases and J dropped 7; count of bases not matched to a gene: 3. This CDR3 is 14 amino acids long. Germline V gene lookup returns CDR1 MNHNY and CDR2 SVGAGI (reference sequence). CDR3 nucleotides: TGTGCCAGCAGTTACAGCGGGGGGGCCTATACGCAGTATTTT. Amino acids: CASSYSGGAYTQYF.

The chain uses TRBV9 and TRBJ2-2, with TRBD2 as a possible D gene (6 bases). The CDR3 has 15 residues. Trimming pared 0 bases from V and 6 bases from J, leaving 12 bases between. Germline V lookup: CDR1 SGDLS, CDR2 YYNGEE. This chain's CDR3 is CASSVEEGLAGELFF. CDR3 coding DNA: TGTGCCAGCAGCGTAGAGGAGGGATTAGCCGGGGAGCTGTTTTTT.

The gene calls are TRBV5-5 and TRBJ1-2, with D maybe TRBD1 (5 bases). The V gene's germline CDR1 is SGHKS and CDR2 YYEKEE (reference sequence). Trimming stripped 2 bases from V and 6 bases from J, with 20 bases between. The CDR3 is 16 amino acids. Here the CDR3 reads CASSFVAGLLGDGYTF. The CDR3 DNA follows: TGTGCCAGCAGCTTCGTCGCAGGGTTGCTGGGCGATGGCTACACCTTC.

The chain recombines TRBV6-5 with TRBJ2-7; 9 bases are shared with TRBD1. CDR3 length: 15 amino acids. After removal of 7 bases from V and 4 bases from J, the junction contained 11 bases not matched to a gene. Looked up from germline, CDR1 is MNHEY and CDR2 is SVGAGI. The CDR3 sequence is CASTPNGGTGYEQYF. As DNA, the CDR3 is TGTGCCAGCACCCCCAATGGGGGGACAGGGTACGAGCAGTACTTC.

This rearrangement joins TRBV2 to TRBJ1-4; the D is unclear. Trimming took off 6 bases at V and 6 bases at J, with 8 bases between the two ends. CDR1 and CDR2 from the germline V gene are SNHLY and FYNNEI. This CDR3 has 12 amino acids. The DNA of the CDR3 is TGTGCCAGCAGGGAGTTGTATGAAAAACTGTTTTTT. It encodes CASRELYEKLFF.

This chain links TRBV15 with TRBJ1-6; 8 nucleotides line up with TRBD1. Germline loops: CDR1 LNHNV, CDR2 YYDKDF (reference sequence). The V segment lost 5 bases and the J segment 10 bases; nucleotides outside the gene matches: 10. The CDR3 runs to 15 residues. This CDR3 reads CATSGDRGLGSPLHF. The CDR3 DNA follows: TGTGCCACCAGCGGCGACAGGGGCTTGGGGTCACCCCTCCACTTT.

J is TRBJ1-2 and V is TRBV6-6; 8 nucleotides align to TRBD1. Germline values: CDR1 MNHNY, CDR2 SVGAGI (reference sequence). The CDR3 sequence is 13 residues long. Trimming at V came to 5 bases and at J to 7 bases, leaving 6 bases not matched to a gene. CDR3 nucleotides: TGTGCCAGCAGTGGGACAGGAGGCAGTGGCTACACCTTC. It yields the protein CASSGTGGSGYTF.

V gene TRBV2 combines with J gene TRBJ1-2; D possibly corresponds to TRBD1 (5 bases). The ends were cut back, 6 bases at V and 3 bases at J, with 14 bases in the middle. The CDR3 spans 14 residues. Per germline, CDR1 SNHLY and CDR2 FYNNEI. CDR3 protein: CASSPPTDHYGYTF. DNA for the CDR3: TGTGCCAGCAGCCCCCCGACAGACCACTATGGCTACACCTTC.

The chain uses TRBV28 and TRBJ2-6; the match to TRBD1 covers 7 bases. CDR3 length: 16 amino acids. CDR1 and CDR2 (germline): MDHEN, SYDVKM. J lost 3 bases, V lost 4 bases, and 6 bases had no gene match. The CDR3: CASSWNRGNGANVLTF. The CDR3 nucleotides read TGTGCCAGCAGTTGGAACAGGGGTAATGGGGCCAACGTCCTGACTTTC.

This chain links TRBV10-3 with TRBJ1-2, with D perhaps TRBD1 (6 bases). The CDR3 is 14 residues long. Trimming stripped 3 bases from V and 6 bases from J, with 14 bases between. Germline V gives CDR1 ENHRY, CDR2 SYGVKD. The chain's CDR3 is CAISDQGLIDGYTF. The CDR3 DNA reads TGTGCCATCAGTGATCAGGGGCTGATCGATGGCTACACCTTC.

The chain links TRBV27 to TRBJ2-3, with a possible D match to TRBD1 (6 bases). Germline V gives CDR1 MNHEY, CDR2 SMNVEV (reference sequence). V gave up 5 bases and J gave up 1 base, with 19 bases separating them. This CDR3 is 17 amino acids long. CDR3 region: CASSGRDTVSRTDTQYF. DNA of the CDR3: TGTGCCAGCAGTGGCCGGGACACCGTAAGTCGCACAGATACGCAGTATTTT.

The chain couples TRBV6-5 to TRBJ1-2, with D maybe TRBD1 (5 bases). This CDR3 contains 12 residues. The germline V and J ends were trimmed by 4 bases and 8 bases, with 11 bases remaining between them. Germline V CDR1 and CDR2: MNHEY, SVGAGI. In DNA form, the CDR3 reads TGTGCCAGCAGTTTACGCAGGGCGGGCTACACCTTC. Translated, it gives CASSLRRAGYTF.

The CDR3 loop is CASKARGSTGELFF. The CDR3 DNA sequence: TGCGCCAGCAAGGCCAGGGGATCCACCGGGGAGCTGTTTTTT. The chain links TRBV4-1 to TRBJ2-2; possibly TRBD1 for D (6 bases). Germline loops: CDR1 MGHRA, CDR2 YSYEKL. Trimming cost V 7 bases and J 4 bases, with 13 bases left between them. There are 14 residues in the CDR3.

The V call is TRBV27, the J call TRBJ2-2, with TRBD1 identical over 9 bases. Losses at the gene ends were 5 bases for V and 6 bases for J; bases not matched to a gene: 4. This CDR3 region has 14 residues. Germline V lookup: CDR1 MNHEY, CDR2 SMNVEV (reference sequence). The CDR3: CASSPRQGAGELFF. CDR3 in DNA: TGTGCCAGCAGTCCACGACAGGGGGCCGGGGAGCTGTTTTTT.